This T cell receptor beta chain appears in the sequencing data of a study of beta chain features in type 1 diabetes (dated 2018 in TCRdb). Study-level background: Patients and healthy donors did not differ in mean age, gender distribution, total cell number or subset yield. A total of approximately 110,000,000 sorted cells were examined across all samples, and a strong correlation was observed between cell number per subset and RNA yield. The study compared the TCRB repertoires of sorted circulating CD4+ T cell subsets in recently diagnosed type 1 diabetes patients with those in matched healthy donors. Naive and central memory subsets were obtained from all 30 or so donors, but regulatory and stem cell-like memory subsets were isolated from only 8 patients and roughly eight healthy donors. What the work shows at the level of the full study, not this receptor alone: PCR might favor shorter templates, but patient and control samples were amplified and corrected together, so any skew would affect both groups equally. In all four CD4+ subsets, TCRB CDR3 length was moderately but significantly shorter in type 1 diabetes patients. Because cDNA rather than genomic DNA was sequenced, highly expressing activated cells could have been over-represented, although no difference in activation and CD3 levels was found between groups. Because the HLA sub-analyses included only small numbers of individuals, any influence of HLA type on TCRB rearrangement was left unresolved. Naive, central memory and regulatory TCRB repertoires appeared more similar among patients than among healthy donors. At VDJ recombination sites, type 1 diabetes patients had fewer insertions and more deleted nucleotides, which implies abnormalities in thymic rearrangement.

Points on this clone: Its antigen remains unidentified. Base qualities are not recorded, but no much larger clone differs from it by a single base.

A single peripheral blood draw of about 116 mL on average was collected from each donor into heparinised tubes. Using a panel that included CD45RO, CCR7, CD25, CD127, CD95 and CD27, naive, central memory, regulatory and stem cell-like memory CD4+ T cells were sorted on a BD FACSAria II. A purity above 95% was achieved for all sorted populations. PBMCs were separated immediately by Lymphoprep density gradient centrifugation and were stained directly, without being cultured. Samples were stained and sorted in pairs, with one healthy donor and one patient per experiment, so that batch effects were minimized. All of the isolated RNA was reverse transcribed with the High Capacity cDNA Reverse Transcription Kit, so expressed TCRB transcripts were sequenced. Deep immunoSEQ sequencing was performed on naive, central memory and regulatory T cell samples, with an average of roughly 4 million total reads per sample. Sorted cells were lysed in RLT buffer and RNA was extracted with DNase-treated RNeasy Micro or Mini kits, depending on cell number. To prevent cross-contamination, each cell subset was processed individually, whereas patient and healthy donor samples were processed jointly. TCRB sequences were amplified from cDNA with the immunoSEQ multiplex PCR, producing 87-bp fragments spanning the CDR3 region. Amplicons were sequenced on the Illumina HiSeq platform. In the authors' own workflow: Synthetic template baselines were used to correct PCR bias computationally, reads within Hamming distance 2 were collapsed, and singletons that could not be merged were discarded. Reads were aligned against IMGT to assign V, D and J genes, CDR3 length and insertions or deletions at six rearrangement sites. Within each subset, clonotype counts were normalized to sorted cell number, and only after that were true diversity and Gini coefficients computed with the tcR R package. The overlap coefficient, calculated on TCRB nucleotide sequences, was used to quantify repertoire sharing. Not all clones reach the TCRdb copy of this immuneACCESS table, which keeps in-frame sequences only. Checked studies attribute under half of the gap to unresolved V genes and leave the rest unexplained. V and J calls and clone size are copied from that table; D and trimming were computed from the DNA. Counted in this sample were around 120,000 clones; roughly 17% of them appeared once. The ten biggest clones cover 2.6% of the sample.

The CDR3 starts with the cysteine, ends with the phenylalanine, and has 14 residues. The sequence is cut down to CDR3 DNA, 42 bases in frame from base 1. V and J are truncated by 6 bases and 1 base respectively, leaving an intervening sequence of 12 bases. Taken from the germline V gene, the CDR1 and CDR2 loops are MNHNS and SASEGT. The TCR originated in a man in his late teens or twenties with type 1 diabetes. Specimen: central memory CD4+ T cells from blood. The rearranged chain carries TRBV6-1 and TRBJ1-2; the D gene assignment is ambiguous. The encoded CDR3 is CASRGSLNNYGYTF. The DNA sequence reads TGTGCCAGCAGGGGCAGCCTGAATAACTATGGCTACACCTTC.